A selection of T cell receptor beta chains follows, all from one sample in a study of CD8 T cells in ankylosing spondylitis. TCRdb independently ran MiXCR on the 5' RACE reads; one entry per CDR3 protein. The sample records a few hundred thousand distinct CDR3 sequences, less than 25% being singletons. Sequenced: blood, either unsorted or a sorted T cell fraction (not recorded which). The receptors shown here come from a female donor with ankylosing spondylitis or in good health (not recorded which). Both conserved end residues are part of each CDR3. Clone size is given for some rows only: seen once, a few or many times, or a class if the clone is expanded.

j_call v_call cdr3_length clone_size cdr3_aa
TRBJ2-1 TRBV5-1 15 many CASSAQGTSGNEQFF
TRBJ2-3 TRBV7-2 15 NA CASSSGLAGPDTQYF
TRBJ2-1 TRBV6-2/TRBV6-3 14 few CASSAPTSSSKQFF
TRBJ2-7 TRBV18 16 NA CASSPTSTGTGKVQYF
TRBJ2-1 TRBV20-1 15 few CSAPPPASGYNEQFF
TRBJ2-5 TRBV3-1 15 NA CASSQLGTSVETQYF
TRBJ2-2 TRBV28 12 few CASNRAVGELFF
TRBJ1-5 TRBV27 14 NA CASSPFTGLQPQHF
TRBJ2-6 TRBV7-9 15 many CASSLMVSGANVLTF
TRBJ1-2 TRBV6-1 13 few CASSVGQGHGYTF
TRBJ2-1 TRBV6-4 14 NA CASSDSPGAAEQFF
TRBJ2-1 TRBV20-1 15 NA CSARLTSGRANEQFF
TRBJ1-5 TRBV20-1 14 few CSVSSGLRYQPQHF
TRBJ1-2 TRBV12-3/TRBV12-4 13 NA CASSLTRTRGYTF
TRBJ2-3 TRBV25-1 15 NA CASSDLRESTDTQYF
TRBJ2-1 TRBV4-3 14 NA CASSPARRGNEQFF
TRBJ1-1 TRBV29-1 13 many CSVEQGMNTEAFF
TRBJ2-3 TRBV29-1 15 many CSVVLAGGSTDTQYF
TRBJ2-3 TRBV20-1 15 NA CSATPRGLGTDTQYF
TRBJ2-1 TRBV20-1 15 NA CSAFPGRARYNEQFF
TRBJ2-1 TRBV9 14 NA CASSVSGSYNEQFF
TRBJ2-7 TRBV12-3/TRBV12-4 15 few CASSLSDSGSYEQYF
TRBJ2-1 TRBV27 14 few CASSVRVWGDEQFF
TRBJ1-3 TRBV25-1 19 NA CASSRPSRWDEASGNTIYF
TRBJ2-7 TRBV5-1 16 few CASSLEGQPFSYEQYF
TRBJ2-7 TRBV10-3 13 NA CAISEQDSNEQYF
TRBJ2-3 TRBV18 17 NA CASSPTKSVAASDTQYF
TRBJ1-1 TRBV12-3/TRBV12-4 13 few CASSRDLYTEAFF
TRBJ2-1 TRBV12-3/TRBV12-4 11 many CASSWGDEQFF
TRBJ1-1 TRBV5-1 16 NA CASSLPTDPSGTEAFF
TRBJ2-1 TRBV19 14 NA CASMSRGSYNEQFF
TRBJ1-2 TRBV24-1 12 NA CATSDHSEGYTF
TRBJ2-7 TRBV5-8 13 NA CASSWRTSGEQYF
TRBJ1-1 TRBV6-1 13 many CASSPREGDAAFF
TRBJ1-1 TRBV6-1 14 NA CASSLEGASREAFF
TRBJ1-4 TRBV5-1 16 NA CASSLEVVPTNEKLFF
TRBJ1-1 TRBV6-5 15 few CASSYSGGRGTEAFF
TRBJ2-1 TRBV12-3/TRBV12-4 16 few CASTLLAGVSYNEQFF
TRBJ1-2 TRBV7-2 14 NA CASSRTAEKYGYTF
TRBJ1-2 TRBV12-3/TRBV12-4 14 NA CASSSRRGGYGYTF
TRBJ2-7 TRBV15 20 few CATSSWGYHSRDTPSHEQYF
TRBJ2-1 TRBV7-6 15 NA CASSPVLAGFNEQFF
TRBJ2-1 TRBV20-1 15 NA CSAGGLAGPYNEQFF
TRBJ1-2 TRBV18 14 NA CASSPPVGIGGYTF
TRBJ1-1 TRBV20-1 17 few CSALSSSPGQLNTEAFF
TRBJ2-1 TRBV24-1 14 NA CATSDPDRTNEQFF
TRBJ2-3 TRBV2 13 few CASDKTRTDTQYF
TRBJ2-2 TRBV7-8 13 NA CASSRTGPGELFF
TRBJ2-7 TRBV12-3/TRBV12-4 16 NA CASSPGRVAGVGEQYF
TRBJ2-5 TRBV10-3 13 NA CAISEYREETQYF
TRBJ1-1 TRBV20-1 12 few CSASGGHTEAFF
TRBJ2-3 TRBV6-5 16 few CASSYFRGYGTDTQYF
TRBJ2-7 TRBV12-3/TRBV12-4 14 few CASTRGTEPYEQYF
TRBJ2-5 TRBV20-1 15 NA CSANSPLAGGETQYF
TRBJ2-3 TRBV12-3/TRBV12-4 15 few CASSFTDFTTDTQYF
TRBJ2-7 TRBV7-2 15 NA CASSLFGSSLSEQYF
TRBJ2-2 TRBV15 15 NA CATSRDLQGTGELFF
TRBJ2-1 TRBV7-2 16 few CASSLDSSGSYNEQFF